This T cell receptor beta chain was identified during a study of blood T cell repertoires in COVID-19. About the research overall: The United States, Italy and Spain supplied acute and convalescent COVID-19 samples. T cells, B-cell-depleted T cells, or PBMCs provided the cDNA or gDNA that served as material.

Trimming at V came to 0 bases and at J to 5 bases, leaving 10 bases not matched to a gene. Looked up from germline, CDR1 is SGHTA and CDR2 is FQGNSA. This CDR3 has 17 amino acids. Per the original methods: Amplification from reference gene primers served as the basis for estimated nucleated cell counts. TCRdb keeps only in-frame clones here, not all; method: immunoSEQ multiplex PCR. V and J calls and clone size are those listed in that table; D and trimming were worked out from the DNA. The repertoire consists of roughly 80,000 clones, with more than 75% occurring once and the leading ten covering approximately 14%. In this sample, this clone turned up once.

This chain links TRBV7-2 with TRBJ2-5, with 9 bases fitting TRBD2. This clonotype originated in a woman in her seventies with acute or convalescent COVID-19. Sequencing used peripheral blood. CDR3 sequence (DNA): TGTGCCAGCAGCTTAGCCCCTGGCGGGGGGGCCCGGGAGACCCAGTACTTC. Encoded protein: CASSLAPGGGARETQYF.